This TCR beta chain was observed in a study of regulatory T cells in long-lasting Graves disease. On the study more broadly: Prior antithyroid drug treatment in newly diagnosed Graves' patients lasted under 3 months.

This clonotype is a singleton in its sample. Its target is unknown. Construction of TCR beta libraries relied on iRepertoire HTBI primers and on Arm-PCR targeting CDR3 regions. MiXCR, applied by TCRdb to the multiplex PCR reads, yields one record per CDR3 protein. The table includes about 620,000 distinct CDR3 sequences, 16% detected once. Study-wide points: TRBV28, TRBJ1-2 and TRBJ2-5 emerged as the favored segments in persistent disease.

The V gene end was trimmed by 3 bases and the J gene end by 6 bases; junction bases not matched to a gene: 4. The CDR3 spans 15 residues. Germline V gives CDR1 SGHTA, CDR2 FQGTGA. Time point given: newly diagnosed GD, antithyroid drugs for less than 3 months. Extracted RNA from PBMCs served as the source of the TCR library. This same sample was also part of a study on T cells in Graves' hyperthyroidism and ophthalmopathy.

This receptor was taken from a woman aged 25 to 39 with Graves disease. The source was peripheral blood mononuclear cells (PBMCs), collected at new diagnosis, from a patient treated with antithyroid drugs. The chain is built from TRBV7-3 and TRBJ2-2, with TRBD2 matching over 10 bases. The CDR3 loop is CASSLSGRGSGELFF. The CDR3 nucleotides are TGTGCCAGCAGCTTGAGCGGGAGGGGATCCGGGGAGCTGTTTTTT.